Sequencing of this T cell receptor beta chain was carried out in a study of OX40 agonist ivuxolimab in advanced cancers. Study-wide background: Partial responses were observed in three patients, of whom one had hepatocellular carcinoma and two had cutaneous melanoma.

Repertoires were generated with immunoSEQ multiplex PCR, while TCRdb's copy carries only in-frame clones and drops some. This table has 45,000 to 50,000 clones, roughly nine tenths appearing once. Sampling times: baseline, cycle 4 day 1, cycle 7 day 1. Study observations and caveats: Expanded clones were, on average, more numerous among CD8+ T cells than CD4+.

The V and J ends lost 5 bases and 2 bases respectively, with 13 bases between them. Germline V gene sequence: CDR1 LNHDA, CDR2 SQIVND (reference sequence). This CDR3 contains 14 residues. This clone was picked up one time. Its target is unknown. The sample consisted of CD4+ or CD8+ T cells sorted from blood, taken in a trial of the OX40 agonist ivuxolimab. This rearrangement joins TRBV19 to TRBJ2-7, with D maybe TRBD1 (6 bases). The TCR comes from an adult with an advanced solid tumor such as melanoma, head and neck, liver or kidney cancer. CDR3 bases: TGTGCCAGTAGTCAGACAGGAACCCCCTACGAGCAGTACTTC. It encodes CASSQTGTPYEQYF. The complete variable domain, with remaining parts taken from reference TRBV19 and TRBJ2-7, reads DGGITQSPKYLFRKEGQNVTLSCEQNLNHDAMYWYRQDPGQGLRLIYYSQIVNDFQKGDIAEGYSVSREKKESFPLTVTSAQKNPTAFYLCASSQTGTPYEQYFGPGTRLTVT.